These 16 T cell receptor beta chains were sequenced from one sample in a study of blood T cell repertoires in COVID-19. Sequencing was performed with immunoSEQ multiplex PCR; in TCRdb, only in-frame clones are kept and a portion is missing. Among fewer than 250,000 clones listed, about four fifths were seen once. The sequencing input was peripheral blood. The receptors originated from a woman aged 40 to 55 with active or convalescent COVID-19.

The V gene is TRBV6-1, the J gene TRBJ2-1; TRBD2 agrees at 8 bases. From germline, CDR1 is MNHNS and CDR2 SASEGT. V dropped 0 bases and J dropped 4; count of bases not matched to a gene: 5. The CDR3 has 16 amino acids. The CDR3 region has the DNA TGTGCCAGCAGTGAAGCTGCGGGGGGAGTATACAATGAGCAGTTCTTC. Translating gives CASSEAAGGVYNEQFF.

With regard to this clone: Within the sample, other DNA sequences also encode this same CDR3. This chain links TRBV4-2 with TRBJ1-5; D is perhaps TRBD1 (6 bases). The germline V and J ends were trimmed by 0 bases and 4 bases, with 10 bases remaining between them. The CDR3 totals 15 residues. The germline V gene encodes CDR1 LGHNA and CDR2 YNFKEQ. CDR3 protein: CASSQERGGNQPQHF. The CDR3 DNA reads TGTGCCAGCAGCCAAGAAAGGGGGGGAAATCAGCCCCAGCATTTT.

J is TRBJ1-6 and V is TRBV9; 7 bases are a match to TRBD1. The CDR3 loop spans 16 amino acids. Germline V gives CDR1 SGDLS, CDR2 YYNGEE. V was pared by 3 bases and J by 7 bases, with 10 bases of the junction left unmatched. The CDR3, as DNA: TGTGCCAGCAGCGCTTCCGGGACAGCTGGGAATTCACCCCTCCACTTT. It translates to CASSASGTAGNSPLHF.

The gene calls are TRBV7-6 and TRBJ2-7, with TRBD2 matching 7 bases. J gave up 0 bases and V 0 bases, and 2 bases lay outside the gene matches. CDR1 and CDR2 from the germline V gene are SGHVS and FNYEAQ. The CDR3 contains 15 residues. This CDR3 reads CASSLARESSYEQYF. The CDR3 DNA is TGTGCCAGCAGCTTAGCGCGGGAGAGCTCCTACGAGCAGTACTTC.

The CDR3 bases are TGTGCCAGCAGCAAAGCGTGGACTAGCGGCCGATCCTACAATGAGCAGTTCTTC. Protein product: CASSKAWTSGRSYNEQFF. The V and J genes are TRBV21-1 and TRBJ2-1; TRBD2 is the table's D call and was not checked against the DNA. TRBV21-1 is recorded as a pseudogene. There are 18 residues in the CDR3.

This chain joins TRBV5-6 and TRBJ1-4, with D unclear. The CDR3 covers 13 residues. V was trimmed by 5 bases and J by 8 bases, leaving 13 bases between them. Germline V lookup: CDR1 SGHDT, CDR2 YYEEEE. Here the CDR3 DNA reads TGTGCCAGCAGGCAAGGATCTAGGGAAAAACTGTTTTTT. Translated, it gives CASRQGSREKLFF.

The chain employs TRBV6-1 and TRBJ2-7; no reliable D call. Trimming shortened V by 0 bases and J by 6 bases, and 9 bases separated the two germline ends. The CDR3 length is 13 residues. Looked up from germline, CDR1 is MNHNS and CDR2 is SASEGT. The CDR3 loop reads CASSEADLVEQYF. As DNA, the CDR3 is TGTGCCAGCAGTGAAGCCGATCTAGTCGAGCAGTACTTC.

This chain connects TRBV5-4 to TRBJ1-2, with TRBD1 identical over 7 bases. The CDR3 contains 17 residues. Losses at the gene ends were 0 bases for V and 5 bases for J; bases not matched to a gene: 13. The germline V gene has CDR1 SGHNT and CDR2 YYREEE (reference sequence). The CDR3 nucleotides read TGTGCCAGCAGCTTGGGGGCCAGAGGGGGCGGAGGATATGGCTACACCTTC. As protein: CASSLGARGGGGYGYTF.

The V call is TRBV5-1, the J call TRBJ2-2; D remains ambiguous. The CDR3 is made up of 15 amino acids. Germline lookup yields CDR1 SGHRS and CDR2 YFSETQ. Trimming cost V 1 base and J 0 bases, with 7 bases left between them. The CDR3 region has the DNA TGCGCCAGCAGCTTGCGTGAGCCGAACACCGGGGAGCTGTTTTTT. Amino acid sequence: CASSLREPNTGELFF.

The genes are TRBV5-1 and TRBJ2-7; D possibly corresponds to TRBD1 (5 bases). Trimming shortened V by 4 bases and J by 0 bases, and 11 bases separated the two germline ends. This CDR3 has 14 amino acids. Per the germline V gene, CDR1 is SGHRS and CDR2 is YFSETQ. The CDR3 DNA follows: TGCGCCAGCAGCCCCCAGGGTAGCTCCTACGAGCAGTACTTC. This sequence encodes CASSPQGSSYEQYF.

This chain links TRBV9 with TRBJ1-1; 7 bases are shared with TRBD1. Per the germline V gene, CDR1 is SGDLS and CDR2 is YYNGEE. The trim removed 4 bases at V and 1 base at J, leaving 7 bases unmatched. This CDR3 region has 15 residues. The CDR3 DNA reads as TGTGCCAGCAGCCCTACCGGGACAGCGAACACTGAAGCTTTCTTT. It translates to CASSPTGTANTEAFF.

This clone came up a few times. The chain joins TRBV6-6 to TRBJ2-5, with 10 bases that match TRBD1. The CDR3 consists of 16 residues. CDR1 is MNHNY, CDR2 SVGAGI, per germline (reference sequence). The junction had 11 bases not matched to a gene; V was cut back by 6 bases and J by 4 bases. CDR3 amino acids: CASSLTGTGVRETQYF. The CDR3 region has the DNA TGTGCCAGCAGCCTTACCGGGACAGGGGTTAGAGAGACCCAGTACTTC.

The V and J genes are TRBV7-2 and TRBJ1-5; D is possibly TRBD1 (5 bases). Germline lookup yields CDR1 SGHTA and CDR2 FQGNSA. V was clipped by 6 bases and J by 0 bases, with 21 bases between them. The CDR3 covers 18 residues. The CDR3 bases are TGTGCCAGCAGACAGCGGGACGGGGAGTGGTATAGCAATCAGCCCCAGCATTTT. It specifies CASRQRDGEWYSNQPQHF. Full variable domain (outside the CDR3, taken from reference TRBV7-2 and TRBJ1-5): GAGVSQSPSNKVTEKGKDVELRCDPISGHTALYWYRQSLGQGLEFLIYFQGNSAPDKSGLPSDRFSAERTGGSVSTLTIQRTQQEDSAVYLCASRQRDGEWYSNQPQHFGDGTRLSIL.

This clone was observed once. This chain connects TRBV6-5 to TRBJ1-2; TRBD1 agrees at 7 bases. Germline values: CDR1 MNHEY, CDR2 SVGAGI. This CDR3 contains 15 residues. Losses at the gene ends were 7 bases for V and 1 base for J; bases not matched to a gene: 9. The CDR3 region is CASTLPGTDNYGYTF. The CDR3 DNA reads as TGTGCCAGCACCTTACCCGGGACAGATAACTATGGCTACACCTTC.

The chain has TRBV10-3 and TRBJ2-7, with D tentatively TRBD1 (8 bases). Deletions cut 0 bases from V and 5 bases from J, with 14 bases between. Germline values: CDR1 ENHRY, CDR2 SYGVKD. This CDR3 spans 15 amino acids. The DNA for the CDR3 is TGTGCCATCAGTGAGTCGCAACAGGGGGGGAACGAGCAGTACTTC. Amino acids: CAISESQQGGNEQYF.

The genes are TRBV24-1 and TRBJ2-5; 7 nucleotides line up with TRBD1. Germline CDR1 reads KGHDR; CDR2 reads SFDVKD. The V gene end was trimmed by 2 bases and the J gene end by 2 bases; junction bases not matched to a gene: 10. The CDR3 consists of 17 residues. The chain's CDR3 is CATSDYLAGGSQETQYF. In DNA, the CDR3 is TGTGCCACCAGTGATTATCTGGCAGGGGGTTCTCAAGAGACCCAGTACTTC.